The 3 T cell receptor beta chains below all came from one sample that was sequenced in a study of brain metastases from non-small cell lung cancer. Assay used: immunoSEQ multiplex PCR; TCRdb lists only in-frame clones, some missing. The sample shows approximately 4,400 clones, about 88% of them seen only once. What was sequenced was tissue from a brain metastasis. These receptors originate from a donor aged 40 or over with non-small cell lung cancer.

V gene TRBV12-3 or TRBV12-4 combines with J gene TRBJ1-1; D gene uncertain. The CDR3 runs to 12 residues. Trimming took 3 bases from V and 4 from J, leaving 6 bases between them. CDR3 residues: CASSFSGTEAFF. The CDR3 region has the DNA TGTGCCAGCAGTTTCTCGGGCACTGAAGCTTTCTTT.

The chain couples TRBV5-1 to TRBJ2-5; TRBD2 is a possible D gene (5 bases). The CDR3 extends over 16 amino acids. From germline, CDR1 is SGHRS and CDR2 YFSETQ. The V end lost 5 bases, the J end lost 2 bases, and 19 bases lay between the germline ends. CDR3 in amino acids: CASSLTGVGRQETQYF. DNA of the CDR3: TGCGCCAGCAGTTTGACCGGGGTGGGTCGGCAAGAGACCCAGTACTTC.

The rearrangement uses TRBV29-1 and TRBJ2-3; TRBD1 is a possible D gene (6 bases). This CDR3 region has 13 residues. CDR1 is SQVTM, CDR2 ANQGSEA, per germline. The ends were cut back, 4 bases at V and 1 base at J, with 9 bases in the middle. The DNA of the CDR3 is TGCAGCGTTGCTGAGGGGGGCACAGATACGCAGTATTTT. Residues: CSVAEGGTDTQYF.